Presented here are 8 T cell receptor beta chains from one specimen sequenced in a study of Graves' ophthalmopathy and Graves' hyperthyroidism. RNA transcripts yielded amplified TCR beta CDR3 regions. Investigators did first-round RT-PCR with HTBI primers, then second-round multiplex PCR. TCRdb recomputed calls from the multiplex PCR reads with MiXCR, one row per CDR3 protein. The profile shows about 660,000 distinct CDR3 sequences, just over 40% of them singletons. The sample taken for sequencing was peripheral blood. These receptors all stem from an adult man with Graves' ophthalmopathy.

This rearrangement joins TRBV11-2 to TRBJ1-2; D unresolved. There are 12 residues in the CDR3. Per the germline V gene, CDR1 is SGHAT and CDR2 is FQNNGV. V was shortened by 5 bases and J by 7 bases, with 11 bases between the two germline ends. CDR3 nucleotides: TGTGCCAGCAGCCAAGTAGATCGTGGCTACACCTTC. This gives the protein CASSQVDRGYTF. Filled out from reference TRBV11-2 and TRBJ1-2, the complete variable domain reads EAGVAQSPRYKIIEKRQSVAFWCNPISGHATLYWYQQILGQGPKLLIQFQNNGVVDDSQLPKDRFSAERLKGVDSTLKIQPAKLEDSAVYLCASSQVDRGYTFGSGTRLTVV.

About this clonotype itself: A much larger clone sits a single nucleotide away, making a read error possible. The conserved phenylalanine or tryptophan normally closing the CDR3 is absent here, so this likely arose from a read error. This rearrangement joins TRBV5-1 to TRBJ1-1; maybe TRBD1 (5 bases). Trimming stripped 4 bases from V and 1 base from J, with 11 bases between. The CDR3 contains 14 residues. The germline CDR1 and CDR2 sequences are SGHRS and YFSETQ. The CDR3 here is CASSGTGKNTEAFL. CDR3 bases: TGCGCCAGCAGCGGAACAGGCAAGAACACTGAAGCTTTCCTT.

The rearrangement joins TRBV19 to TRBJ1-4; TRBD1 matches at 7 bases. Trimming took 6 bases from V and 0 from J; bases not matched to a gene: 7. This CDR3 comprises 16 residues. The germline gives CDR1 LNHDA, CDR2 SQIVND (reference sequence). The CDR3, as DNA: TGTGCCAGTAGCAAAGGGACAGTTGCAACTAATGAAAAACTGTTTTTT. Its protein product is CASSKGTVATNEKLFF. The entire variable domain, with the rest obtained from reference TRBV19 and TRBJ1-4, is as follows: DGGITQSPKYLFRKEGQNVTLSCEQNLNHDAMYWYRQDPGQGLRLIYYSQIVNDFQKGDIAEGYSVSREKKESFPLTVTSAQKNPTAFYLCASSKGTVATNEKLFFGSGTQLSVL.

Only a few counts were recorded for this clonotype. The CDR3 here is CSARSGAGGGYQPQHF. The CDR3 bases are TGCAGTGCTAGATCTGGGGCTGGGGGCGGGTATCAGCCCCAGCATTTT. The chain recombines TRBV20-1 with TRBJ1-5, with D maybe TRBD1 (6 bases). The V gene lost 2 bases and the J gene lost 5 bases, with 19 bases spanning the gap. This CDR3 comprises 16 residues. Germline assignment: CDR1 DFQATT and CDR2 SNEGSKA (reference sequence).

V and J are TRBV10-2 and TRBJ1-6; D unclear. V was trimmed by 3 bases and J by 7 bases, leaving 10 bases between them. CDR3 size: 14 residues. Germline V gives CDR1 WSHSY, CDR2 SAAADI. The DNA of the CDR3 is TGCGCCAGCAGTGATCAAGGGCTGAATTCACCCCTCCACTTT. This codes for CASSDQGLNSPLHF.

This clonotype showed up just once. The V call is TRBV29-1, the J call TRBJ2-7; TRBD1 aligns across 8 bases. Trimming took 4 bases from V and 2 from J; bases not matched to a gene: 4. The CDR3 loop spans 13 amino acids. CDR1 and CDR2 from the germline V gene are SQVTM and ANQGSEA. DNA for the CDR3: TGCAGCGTTGTGACAGGGGAGGCCTACGAGCAGTACTTC. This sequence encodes CSVVTGEAYEQYF.

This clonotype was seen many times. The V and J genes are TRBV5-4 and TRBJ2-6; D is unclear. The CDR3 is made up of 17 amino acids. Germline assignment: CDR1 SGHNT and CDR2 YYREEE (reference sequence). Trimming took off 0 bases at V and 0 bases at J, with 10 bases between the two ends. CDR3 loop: CASSLARAISGANVLTF. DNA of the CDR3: TGTGCCAGCAGCTTGGCTAGGGCAATCTCTGGGGCCAACGTCCTGACTTTC.

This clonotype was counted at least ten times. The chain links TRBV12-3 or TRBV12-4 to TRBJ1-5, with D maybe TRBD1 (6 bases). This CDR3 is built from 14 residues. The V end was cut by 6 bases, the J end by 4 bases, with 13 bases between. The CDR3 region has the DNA TGTGCCAGCAGCACCGATCAGGGGAATCAGCCCCAGCATTTT. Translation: CASSTDQGNQPQHF.